This T cell receptor (beta chain) comes out of a study of T cell responses to AZD1222 COVID-19 vaccine. Broader study findings: Vaccine-associated CD4 TCRs spanned spike, dominant at 160-218 and 743-854. Clonal diversity was possibly underestimated; the donors were predominantly white British and more often female. Spike-specific TCR depth and breadth grew after two AZD1222 doses.

V lost 5 bases and J 0 bases, leaving 17 bases between the germline ends. CDR3 size: 17 residues. The V gene's germline CDR1 is MGHRA and CDR2 YSYEKL. Researchers grouped second doses given at about 4 or about 12 weeks into one pool. Repertoires were generated with immunoSEQ multiplex PCR, while TCRdb's copy carries only in-frame clones and drops some. The repertoire consists of 95,000 to 150,000 clones, with 85% to 90% occurring once and the leading ten covering approximately 2.9%. As to this clone: Antigen unknown.

The sequenced sample was peripheral blood, obtained 28 days after the second AZD1222 dose. V usage is TRBV4-1 and J usage is TRBJ1-5; tentative D call: TRBD1 (6 bases). The source is an adult who received the AZD1222 COVID-19 vaccine. The CDR3 here is CASSNRGGQLSNQPQHF. The CDR3 DNA follows: TGCGCCAGCAGCAACCGGGGAGGACAGCTTAGCAATCAGCCCCAGCATTTT.